This is a list of T cell receptor beta chains from one sample in a study of T cell changes during pregnancy in multiple sclerosis. Data came from immunoSEQ multiplex PCR; TCRdb stores just in-frame clones and leaves some out. The top ten hold about 2.3% of the sample, which has approximately 80,000 clones, 94% seen once. This specimen consisted of peripheral blood, obtained in the third trimester of pregnancy. These receptors came from a female donor with multiple sclerosis, enrolled in a pregnancy study. Both conserved end residues are part of each CDR3. D genes are given only for firm matches. Some rows have no size entry. The others give once, few or many, or a class for an expanded clone.

clone_size j_call d_call v_call cdr3_nt cdr3_aa
NA TRBJ2-3 NA TRBV12-5 TGTGCTAGTGGTTTGCCAGGGACTGGGGATACGCAGTATTTT CASGLPGTGDTQYF
NA TRBJ1-5 TRBD1 TRBV19 TGTGCCAGTAGTATTCAGGGGACAGGGGGCGTTCAGCCCCAGCATTTT CASSIQGTGGVQPQHF
NA TRBJ2-1 TRBD2 TRBV6-5 TGTGCCAGCAGTCATTCCGGGGGGTCCTACAATGAGCAGTTCTTC CASSHSGGSYNEQFF
NA TRBJ2-7 TRBD2 TRBV2 TGTGCCAGACAGGGCGGAGGGACTAGCGGGGCCCATGCGAGCTCCTACGAGCAGTACTTC CARQGGGTSGAHASSYEQYF
NA TRBJ1-2 NA TRBV7-2 TGTGCCAGCAGCTCGCCACATGCAAACTATGGCTACACCTTC CASSSPHANYGYTF
NA TRBJ1-1 TRBD1 TRBV11-1 TGTGCCAGCAGTCATGACAGGGCGTCGAACACTGAAGCTTTCTTT CASSHDRASNTEAFF
once TRBJ1-1 NA TRBV13 TGTGCCAGCAGCCGACTCCTTGGGGCCCCTGAAGCTTTCTTT CASSRLLGAPEAFF
NA TRBJ2-2 NA TRBV19 TGTGCCAGTAGTATTTTGATAGCTTCTCCGCTCACCGGGGAGCTGTTTTTT CASSILIASPLTGELFF
NA TRBJ2-1 TRBD2 TRBV6-5 TGTACGAGCGGGGTAGGCGGGGACTACAATGAGCAGTTCTTC CTSGVGGDYNEQFF
NA TRBJ1-4 TRBD1 TRBV6-1 TGTGCCAGCAGTAGATCCGGGACAGGGAATGAAAAACTGTTTTTT CASSRSGTGNEKLFF
NA TRBJ2-1 NA TRBV7-9 TGTGCCAGCAGCCACCGACAGGCGGAGTTCTTC CASSHRQAEFF
NA TRBJ2-1 TRBD2 TRBV30 TGTGCCTGGAGTGTAGGGACTAGCGGGGGGCCGCAGTTCTTC CAWSVGTSGGPQFF
NA TRBJ2-2 NA TRBV5-1 TGCGCCAGCTCCATATCCAGGGTGATCGGGGAGCTGTTTTTT CASSISRVIGELFF
NA TRBJ2-7 TRBD1 TRBV20-1 TGCAGTGCTACCCGGGACAGGGAGCAGTACTTC CSATRDREQYF
NA TRBJ2-3 NA TRBV2 TGTGCCAGCAGTGACCCCCCGGAGGACTCCCACACAGATACGCAGTATTTT CASSDPPEDSHTDTQYF
NA TRBJ2-3 TRBD2 TRBV5-4 TGTGCCAGCAGCTTGGGACTAGCGGGGGGCCGAGATACGCAGTATTTT CASSLGLAGGRDTQYF
NA TRBJ2-2 NA TRBV27 TGTGCCAGCAGTCCCGGGACAAGCGACACCGGGGAGCTGTTTTTT CASSPGTSDTGELFF
NA TRBJ1-2 TRBD1 TRBV4-2 TGTGCCAGCAGCCAAGAGGTGCCGGGCGTGGACAGGGGATATGGCTACACCTTC CASSQEVPGVDRGYGYTF
NA TRBJ2-2 TRBD2 TRBV4-1 TGCGCCAGCAGCCAGACCCTTGGGGGGGTACTCACCGGGGAGCTGTTTTTT CASSQTLGGVLTGELFF
NA TRBJ2-3 TRBD2 TRBV30 TGTGCCTGGAGTCCTAGCGGGGGAGATGTTAGCACAGATACGCAGTATTTT CAWSPSGGDVSTDTQYF